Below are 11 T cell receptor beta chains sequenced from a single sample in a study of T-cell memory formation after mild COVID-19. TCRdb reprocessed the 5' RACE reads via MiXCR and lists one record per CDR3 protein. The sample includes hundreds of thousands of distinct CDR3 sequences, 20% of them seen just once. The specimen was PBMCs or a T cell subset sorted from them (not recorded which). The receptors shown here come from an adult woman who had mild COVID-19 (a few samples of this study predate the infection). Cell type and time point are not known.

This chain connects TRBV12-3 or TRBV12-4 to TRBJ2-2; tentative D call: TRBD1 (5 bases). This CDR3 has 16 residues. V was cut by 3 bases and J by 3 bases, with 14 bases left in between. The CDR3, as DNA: TGTGCCAGCAGTTTCGAGGACAACCCGCACACCGGGGAGCTGTTTTTT. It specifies CASSFEDNPHTGELFF.

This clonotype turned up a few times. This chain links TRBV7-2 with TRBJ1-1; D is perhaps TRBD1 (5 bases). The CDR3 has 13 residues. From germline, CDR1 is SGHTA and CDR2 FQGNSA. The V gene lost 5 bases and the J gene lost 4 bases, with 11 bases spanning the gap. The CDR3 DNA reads TGTGCCAGCAGCCCAGGGCCCGGCACTGAAGCTTTCTTT. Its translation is CASSPGPGTEAFF.

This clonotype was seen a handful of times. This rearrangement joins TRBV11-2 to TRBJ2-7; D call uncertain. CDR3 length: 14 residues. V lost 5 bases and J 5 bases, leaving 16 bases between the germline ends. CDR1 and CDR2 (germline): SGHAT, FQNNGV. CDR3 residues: CASSPGRRFHEQYF. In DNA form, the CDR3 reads TGTGCCAGCAGCCCCGGACGTAGATTCCACGAGCAGTACTTC. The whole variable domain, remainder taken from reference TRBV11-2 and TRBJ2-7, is EAGVAQSPRYKIIEKRQSVAFWCNPISGHATLYWYQQILGQGPKLLIQFQNNGVVDDSQLPKDRFSAERLKGVDSTLKIQPAKLEDSAVYLCASSPGRRFHEQYFGPGTRLTVT.

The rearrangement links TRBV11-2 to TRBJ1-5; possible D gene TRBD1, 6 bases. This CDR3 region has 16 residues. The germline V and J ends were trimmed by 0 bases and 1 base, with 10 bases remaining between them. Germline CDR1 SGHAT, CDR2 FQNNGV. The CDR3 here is CASSLDGGGSNQPQHF. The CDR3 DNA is TGTGCCAGCAGCTTAGACGGGGGCGGGAGCAATCAGCCCCAGCATTTT.

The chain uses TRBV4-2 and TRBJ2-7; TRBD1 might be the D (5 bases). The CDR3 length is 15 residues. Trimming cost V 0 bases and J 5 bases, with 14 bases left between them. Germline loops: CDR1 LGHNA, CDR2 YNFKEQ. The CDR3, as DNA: TGTGCCAGCAGCCAAGATTGGCCAGGGTCGGACGAGCAGTACTTC. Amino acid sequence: CASSQDWPGSDEQYF.

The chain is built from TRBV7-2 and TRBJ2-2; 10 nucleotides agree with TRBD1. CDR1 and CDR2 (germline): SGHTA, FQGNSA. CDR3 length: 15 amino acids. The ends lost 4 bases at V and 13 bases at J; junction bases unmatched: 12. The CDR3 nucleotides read TGTGCCAGCAGCTCTCGACAGGGGGCGGCCTATCGGCTGTTTTTT. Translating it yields CASSSRQGAAYRLFF. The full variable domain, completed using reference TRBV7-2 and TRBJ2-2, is GAGVSQSPSNKVTEKGKDVELRCDPISGHTALYWYRQSLGQGLEFLIYFQGNSAPDKSGLPSDRFSAERTGGSVSTLTIQRTQQEDSAVYLCASSSRQGAAYRLFFGEGSRLTVL.

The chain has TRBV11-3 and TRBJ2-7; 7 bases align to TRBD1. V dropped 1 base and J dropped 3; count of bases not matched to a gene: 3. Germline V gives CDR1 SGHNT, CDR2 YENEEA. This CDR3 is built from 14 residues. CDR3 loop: CASSLARGFYEQYF. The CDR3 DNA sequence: TGTGCCAGCAGCTTAGCCAGGGGGTTCTACGAGCAGTACTTC.

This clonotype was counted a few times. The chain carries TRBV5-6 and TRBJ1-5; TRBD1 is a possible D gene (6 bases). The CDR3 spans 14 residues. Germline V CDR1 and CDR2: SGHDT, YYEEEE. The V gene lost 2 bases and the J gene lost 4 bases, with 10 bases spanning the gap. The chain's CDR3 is CASSFQGLNQPQHF. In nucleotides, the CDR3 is TGTGCCAGCAGCTTTCAGGGGCTGAATCAGCCCCAGCATTTT.

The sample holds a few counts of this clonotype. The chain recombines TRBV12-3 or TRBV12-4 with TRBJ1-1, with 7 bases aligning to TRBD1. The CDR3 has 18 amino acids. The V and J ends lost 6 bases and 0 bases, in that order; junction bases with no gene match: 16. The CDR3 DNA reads TGTGCCAGCAGGGCATACAGGGGAACGAGTGGTATGAACACTGAAGCTTTCTTT. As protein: CASRAYRGTSGMNTEAFF.

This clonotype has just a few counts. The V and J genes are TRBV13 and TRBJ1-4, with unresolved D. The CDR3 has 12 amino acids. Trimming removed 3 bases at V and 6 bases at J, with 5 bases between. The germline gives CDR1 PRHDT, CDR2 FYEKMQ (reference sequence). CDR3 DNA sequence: TGTGCCAGCAGCTTTAGACATGAAAAACTGTTTTTT. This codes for CASSFRHEKLFF.

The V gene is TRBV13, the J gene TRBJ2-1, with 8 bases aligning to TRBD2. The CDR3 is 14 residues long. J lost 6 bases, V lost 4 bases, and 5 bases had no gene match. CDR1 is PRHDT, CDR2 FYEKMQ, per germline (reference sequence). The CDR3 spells CASSYGGGRNEQFF. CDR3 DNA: TGTGCCAGCAGCTACGGGGGGGGCCGCAATGAGCAGTTCTTC.